This T cell receptor beta chain was captured in a study of cytomegalovirus exposure and HLA in healthy donors. PCR primers comprised 60 Vbeta and 13 Jbeta primers. Using immunoSEQ multiplex PCR, the repertoire was profiled, and TCRdb retains in-frame clones only, with some absent. The sample consists of 100,000 or so clones, 65% to 85% of them appearing once. This CDR3 has 13 amino acids. Germline lookup yields CDR1 KGHSH and CDR2 LQKENI. V shed 3 bases and J shed 6 bases, with 11 bases lying between them. This TCR came from a woman aged 35 to 49 in good health and CMV-seronegative. Material for sequencing was PBMCs. V is TRBV18 and J is TRBJ1-2; no firm D call. CDR3 nucleotide sequence: TGTGCCAGCTCACCCACGGGAGGCCATGGCTACACCTTC. It codes for CASSPTGGHGYTF.